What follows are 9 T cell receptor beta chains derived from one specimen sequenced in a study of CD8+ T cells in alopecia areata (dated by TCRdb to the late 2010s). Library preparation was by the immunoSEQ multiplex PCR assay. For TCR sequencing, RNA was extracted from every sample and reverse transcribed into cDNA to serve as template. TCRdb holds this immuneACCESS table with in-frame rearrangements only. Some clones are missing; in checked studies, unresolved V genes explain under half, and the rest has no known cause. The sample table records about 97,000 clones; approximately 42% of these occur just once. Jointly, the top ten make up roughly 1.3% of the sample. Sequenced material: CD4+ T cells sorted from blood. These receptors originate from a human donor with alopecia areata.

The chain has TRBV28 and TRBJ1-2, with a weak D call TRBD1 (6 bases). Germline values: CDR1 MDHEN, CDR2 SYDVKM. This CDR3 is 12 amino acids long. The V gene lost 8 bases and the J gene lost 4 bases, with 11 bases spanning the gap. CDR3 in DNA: TGTGCCAGCCAGGGGTCGGGCTATGGCTACACCTTC. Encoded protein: CASQGSGYGYTF.

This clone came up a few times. This chain's CDR3 is CASSSGLATDTQYF. The CDR3 DNA reads as TGTGCCAGCAGCTCGGGACTAGCAACAGATACGCAGTATTTT. The gene calls are TRBV7-2 and TRBJ2-3; 9 bases are a match to TRBD2. The CDR3 spans 14 residues. Germline V gives CDR1 SGHTA, CDR2 FQGNSA. Germline trimming cut 4 bases from V and 3 bases from J; bases unmatched to any gene: 2.

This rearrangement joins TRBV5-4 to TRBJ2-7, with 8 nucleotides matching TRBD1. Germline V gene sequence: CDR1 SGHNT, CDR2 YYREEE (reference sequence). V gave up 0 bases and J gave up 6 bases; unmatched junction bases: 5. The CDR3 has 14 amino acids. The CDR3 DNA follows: TGTGCCAGCAGCTTGGACCAGGGGGCGCGCGAGCAGTACTTC. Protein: CASSLDQGAREQYF.

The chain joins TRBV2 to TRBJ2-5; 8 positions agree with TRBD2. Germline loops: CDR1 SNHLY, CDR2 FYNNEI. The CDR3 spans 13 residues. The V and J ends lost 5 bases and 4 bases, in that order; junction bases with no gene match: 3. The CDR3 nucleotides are TGTGCCAGCAGTTCGGGGGGGCCAGAGACCCAGTACTTC. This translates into CASSSGGPETQYF.

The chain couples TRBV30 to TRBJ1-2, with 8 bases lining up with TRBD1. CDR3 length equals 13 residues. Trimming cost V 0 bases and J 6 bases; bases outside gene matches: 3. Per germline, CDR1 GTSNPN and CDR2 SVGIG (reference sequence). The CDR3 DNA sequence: TGTGCCTGGAGTGTACAGGGGGATAATGGCTACACCTTC. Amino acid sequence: CAWSVQGDNGYTF.

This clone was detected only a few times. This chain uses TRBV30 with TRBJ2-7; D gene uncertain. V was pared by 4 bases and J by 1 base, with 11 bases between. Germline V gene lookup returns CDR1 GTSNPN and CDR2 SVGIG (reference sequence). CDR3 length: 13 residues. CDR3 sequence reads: CAWTHGPSYEQYF. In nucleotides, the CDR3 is TGTGCCTGGACCCATGGTCCTTCCTACGAGCAGTACTTC.

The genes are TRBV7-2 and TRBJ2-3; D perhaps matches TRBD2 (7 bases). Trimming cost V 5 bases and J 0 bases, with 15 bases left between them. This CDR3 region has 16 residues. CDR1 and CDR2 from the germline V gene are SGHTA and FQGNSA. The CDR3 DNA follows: TGTGCCAGCAGCCTCGAAGGGGGGGCTAGCACAGATACGCAGTATTTT. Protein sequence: CASSLEGGASTDTQYF.

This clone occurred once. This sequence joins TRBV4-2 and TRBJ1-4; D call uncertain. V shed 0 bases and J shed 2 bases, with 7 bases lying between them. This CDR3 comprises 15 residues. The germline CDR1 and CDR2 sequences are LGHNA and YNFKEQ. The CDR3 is CASSQDPVTNEKLFF. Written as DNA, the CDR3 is TGTGCCAGCAGCCAAGATCCGGTTACTAATGAAAAACTGTTTTTT.

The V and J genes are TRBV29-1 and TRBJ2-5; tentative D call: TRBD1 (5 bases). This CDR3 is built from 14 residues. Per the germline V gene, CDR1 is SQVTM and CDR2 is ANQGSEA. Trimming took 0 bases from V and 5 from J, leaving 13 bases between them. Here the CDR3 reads CSVEDGAGRETQYF. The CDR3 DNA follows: TGCAGCGTTGAAGATGGGGCAGGTCGGGAGACCCAGTACTTC.